The 17 T cell receptor beta chains presented below share a single source sample, sequenced in a study of blood T cell repertoires in COVID-19. The protocol was immunoSEQ multiplex PCR, while the TCRdb copy is restricted to in-frame clones and leaves out a portion. The repertoire consists of just under 50,000 clones, with roughly nine tenths occurring once and the leading ten covering approximately 4%. Sample: peripheral blood. These receptors all stem from a human donor in a cohort sampled during active COVID-19.

The sample holds one count of this clone. The chain has TRBV10-3 and TRBJ1-2; 7 bases line up with TRBD1. The CDR3 consists of 14 residues. In germline, CDR1 is ENHRY, CDR2 SYGVKD. The ends lost 7 bases at V and 3 bases at J; junction bases unmatched: 8. The chain's CDR3 is CAITPQGTHYGYTF. The CDR3 bases are TGTGCCATCACCCCACAGGGGACACACTATGGCTACACCTTC.

The gene calls are TRBV11-3 and TRBJ2-1, with 13 positions matching TRBD2. CDR3 length: 17 residues. V gave up 1 base and J gave up 8 bases; unmatched junction bases: 8. Germline CDR1 is SGHNT and CDR2 is YENEEA. The CDR3 reads CASSLGSGTSGEDEQFF. The CDR3 DNA follows: TGTGCCAGCAGCTTAGGTTCGGGGACTAGCGGGGAGGATGAGCAGTTCTTC.

The chain employs TRBV2 and TRBJ1-6; tentative D call: TRBD1 (6 bases). The CDR3 has 16 residues. Between the trimmed V and J ends, which lost 7 bases and 0 bases, there was a span of 13 bases. Germline V lookup: CDR1 SNHLY, CDR2 FYNNEI. The CDR3 DNA follows: TGTGCCAGCAACGTCGAAGGGGGCTCCTATAATTCACCCCTCCACTTT. Translation gives CASNVEGGSYNSPLHF.

J is TRBJ2-5 and V is TRBV28; D possibly corresponds to TRBD2 (6 bases). This CDR3 is built from 23 residues. Germline V gene data show CDR1 as MDHEN and CDR2 as SYDVKM. V lost 3 bases and J lost 2, with 37 bases in between. CDR3 in DNA: TGTGCCAGCAGTTTGGGCATCCGGGACTCAGGCGATGGCTTCCGGCCTAAGCAAGAGACCCAGTACTTC. Protein: CASSLGIRDSGDGFRPKQETQYF.

CDR3: CASSPQGSDYGYTF. CDR3 DNA sequence: TGTGCCAGCTCACCTCAGGGGTCGGACTATGGCTACACCTTC. V is TRBV18 and J is TRBJ1-2, with D possibly matching TRBD1 (6 bases). This CDR3 has 14 amino acids. V was trimmed by 3 bases and J by 3 bases, leaving 11 bases between them. The germline CDR1 and CDR2 sequences are KGHSH and LQKENI.

The CDR3 loop is CASTLQGYGYTF. DNA for the CDR3: TGTGCCAGCACATTACAGGGCTATGGCTACACCTTC. This chain uses TRBV28 with TRBJ1-2; TRBD1 might be the D (6 bases). CDR3 length: 12 amino acids. V lost 7 bases, J lost 4 bases, and 10 bases lay in between. Germline lookup yields CDR1 MDHEN and CDR2 SYDVKM.

The chain employs TRBV25-1 and TRBJ1-1; 7 bases are a match to TRBD1. V was clipped by 1 base and J by 5 bases; unmatched bases: 7. There are 15 residues in the CDR3. CDR1 is MGHDK, CDR2 SYGVNS, per germline. CDR3 residues: CASSEWAGGRTEAFF. The CDR3 DNA sequence: TGTGCCAGCAGTGAATGGGCAGGGGGGAGGACTGAAGCTTTCTTT.

V is TRBV27 and J is TRBJ2-2; 7 nucleotides align to TRBD1. Germline V gene sequence: CDR1 MNHEY, CDR2 SMNVEV (reference sequence). The CDR3 runs 15 residues. The V gene end was trimmed by 4 bases and the J gene end by 6 bases; junction bases not matched to a gene: 8. In nucleotides, the CDR3 is TGTGCCAGCAGTTCCACAGGGGCCGCCGCCGGGGAGCTGTTTTTT. The encoded protein is CASSSTGAAAGELFF.

The chain couples TRBV5-1 to TRBJ1-2; D is unclear. Germline V gives CDR1 SGHRS, CDR2 YFSETQ. V was trimmed by 0 bases and J by 8 bases, leaving 8 bases between them. The CDR3 length is 12 residues. The CDR3: CASSLDTRGYTF. The CDR3 nucleotides are TGCGCCAGCAGCTTGGACACTAGAGGCTACACCTTC.

The CDR3 region has the DNA TGTGCCATCAGTGACCCGGGACAGGCCATAGGGCAGTACTTC. Translating gives CAISDPGQAIGQYF. V usage is TRBV10-3 and J usage is TRBJ2-7, with 8 bases matching TRBD1. CDR3 length: 14 amino acids. Germline CDR1 reads ENHRY; CDR2 reads SYGVKD. V gave up 3 bases and J gave up 9 bases; unmatched junction bases: 10.

The chain carries TRBV19 and TRBJ2-5, with D possibly being TRBD2 (5 bases). The germline CDR1 and CDR2 sequences are LNHDA and SQIVND (reference sequence). The CDR3 sequence is 14 residues long. V was trimmed by 1 base and J by 5 bases, leaving 11 bases between them. CDR3 nucleotides: TGTGCCAGTAGTATAGGGGGAGTCGGCGAGACCCAGTACTTC. It translates to CASSIGGVGETQYF.

The chain links TRBV11-3 to TRBJ1-1; the match to TRBD1 covers 9 bases. J gave up 9 bases and V 0 bases, and 2 bases lay outside the gene matches. The germline CDR1 and CDR2 sequences are SGHNT and YENEEA. The CDR3 spans 13 residues. The CDR3 DNA is TGTGCCAGCAGCTTAGAGGGGACAGGGAAAGCTTTCTTT. The encoded protein is CASSLEGTGKAFF.

V usage is TRBV12-2 and J usage is TRBJ2-7; the D call of TRBD2 is as the table states it, not checked on the DNA. TRBV12-2 is shown as a pseudogene. The CDR3 sequence is 18 residues long. The CDR3 here is CASRLSLAGGSTPYEQYF. In DNA, the CDR3 is TGTGCAAGTCGCTTAAGCCTGGCGGGAGGTTCTACTCCCTACGAGCAGTACTTC.

This chain connects TRBV14 to TRBJ2-3; D is unresolved. This CDR3 has 12 amino acids. Germline CDR1 reads SGHDN; CDR2 reads FVKESK. V lost 4 bases, J lost 6 bases, and 8 bases lay in between. CDR3 region: CASSLVRDTQYF. CDR3 nucleotide sequence: TGTGCCAGCAGCCTGGTGAGGGATACGCAGTATTTT.

This sequence joins TRBV7-8 and TRBJ2-7; 7 bases fit TRBD2. With V trimmed by 6 bases and J by 7 bases, 3 bases remained unmatched. Germline V lookup: CDR1 SGHVS, CDR2 FQNEAQ. The CDR3 contains 11 residues. The CDR3 loop is CASRQAGEQYV. The CDR3 bases are TGTGCCAGCAGGCAAGCGGGAGAGCAGTACGTC.

The chain uses TRBV5-6 and TRBJ1-2; 7 positions match TRBD1. In germline, CDR1 is SGHDT, CDR2 YYEEEE. The V and J ends lost 3 bases and 1 base, in that order; junction bases with no gene match: 12. The CDR3 sequence is 17 residues long. The CDR3 spells CASSSVGGTARNYGYTF. The CDR3 DNA follows: TGTGCCAGCAGCTCGGTAGGGGGGACAGCCCGTAACTATGGCTACACCTTC.

This clone was observed a single time. The chain recombines TRBV7-6 with TRBJ2-1, with D possibly matching TRBD1 (6 bases). V was cut by 1 base and J by 8 bases, with 9 bases left in between. The CDR3 covers 13 residues. The germline V gene encodes CDR1 SGHVS and CDR2 FNYEAQ. In DNA form, the CDR3 reads TGTGCCAGCAGCTTAGGGGGGCGGGATGAGCAGTTCTTC. Its translation: CASSLGGRDEQFF.